The 15 T cell receptor beta chains below were found in one sample sequenced in a study of metastatic and nonmetastatic thyroid tumors. TCRdb re-called the PCR reads through MiXCR. Of nearly 35,000 clones listed, 17% were seen once; the top ten hold around 6.6%. Every patient underwent thyroid surgery untreated. Sequencing was carried out using blood. The source of these receptors is a female donor with papillary thyroid cancer or a benign thyroid nodule (not recorded which). Some clones in this sample may be carry-over from other donors' samples.

This clone showed up many times. The rearrangement joins TRBV29-1 to TRBJ2-7; TRBD2 matches 7 bases. V dropped 6 bases and J dropped 3; count of bases not matched to a gene: 17. This CDR3 has 16 amino acids. CDR1 is SQVTM and CDR2 is ANQGSEA in the germline V gene. The CDR3, as DNA: TGCAGCGTGGCTAACGGGGTGCCGGGGGGTGTCTACGAGCAGTACTTC. Its translation: CSVANGVPGGVYEQYF.

The V call is TRBV7-6, the J call TRBJ2-2; D remains unclear. Germline CDR1 and CDR2: SGHVS and FNYEAQ. Trimming shortened V by 2 bases and J by 4 bases, and 8 bases separated the two germline ends. The CDR3 covers 14 residues. DNA of the CDR3: TGTGCCAGCAGCTTACTAGTGGCCACCGGGGAGCTGTTTTTT. Its protein product is CASSLLVATGELFF.

This clone was observed at least ten times. The chain is built from TRBV24-1 and TRBJ2-3; 8 bases match TRBD2. CDR3 size: 11 residues. V gave up 10 bases and J gave up 7 bases; unmatched junction bases: 3. Germline CDR1 reads KGHDR; CDR2 reads SFDVKD. CDR3 sequence: CATGLGYTQYF. The DNA of the CDR3 is TGTGCCACGGGACTAGGTTATACGCAGTATTTT.

This clone occurred a few times. The genes are TRBV11-2 and TRBJ2-1; the D gene is possibly TRBD2 (6 bases). Germline V lookup: CDR1 SGHAT, CDR2 FQNNGV. V dropped 2 bases and J dropped 6 bases, with 17 bases sitting between them. The CDR3 totals 16 residues. The CDR3 DNA reads TGTGCCAGCAGCTTACTTGCGGGAACGCACTTCAATGAGCAGTTCTTC. Encoded protein: CASSLLAGTHFNEQFF.

This clone is classed as medium-sized. The chain uses TRBV7-2 and TRBJ2-7, with D unresolved. The CDR3 covers 12 residues. Trimming removed 1 base at V and 3 bases at J, with 4 bases between. The germline gives CDR1 SGHTA, CDR2 FQGNSA. The CDR3 spells CASSLGFYEQYF. Here the CDR3 DNA reads TGTGCCAGCAGCTTAGGGTTCTACGAGCAGTACTTC.

In its sample, this clone was seen a few times. V and J are TRBV27 and TRBJ2-7, with a possible D match to TRBD2 (7 bases). The CDR3 covers 13 residues. Trimming cost V 6 bases and J 7 bases, with 16 bases left between them. Germline V CDR1 and CDR2: MNHEY, SMNVEV (reference sequence). CDR3 DNA: TGTGCCAGCAGCTTAGGGGGGGCGCGGGAGCAGTACTTC. This sequence encodes CASSLGGAREQYF.

The chain links TRBV5-1 to TRBJ1-6; 8 bases agree with TRBD1. Germline loops: CDR1 SGHRS, CDR2 YFSETQ. The CDR3 loop spans 17 amino acids. V lost 3 bases and J lost 7; bases outside the gene matches: 12. The DNA for the CDR3 is TGCGCCAGCAGCTCCCTGGGGGTCACAGGGGGAAATTCACCCCTCCACTTT. Its translation: CASSSLGVTGGNSPLHF.

Details on this clone: Just one base apart from a much larger clone, this may be a read error. The chain is built from TRBV15 and TRBJ2-4; D call uncertain. Germline loops: CDR1 LNHNV, CDR2 YYDKDF (reference sequence). V lost 6 bases and J lost 8, with 17 bases in between. CDR3 size: 14 residues. The CDR3 loop reads CATSKVPSEDIQYF. DNA of the CDR3: TGTGCCACCAGTAAGGTACCCTCCGAGGACATTCAGTACTTC.

At least ten counts were recorded for this clone. In nucleotides, the CDR3 is TGTGCCAGCAGCCCGCCTAGCTCCGGGGAGCTGTTTTTT. This translates into CASSPPSSGELFF. The chain is built from TRBV7-3 and TRBJ2-2; a weak D match, TRBD2 (5 bases). Germline CDR1 is SGHTA and CDR2 is FQGTGA. Deletions cut 5 bases from V and 6 bases from J, with 10 bases between. The CDR3 has 13 residues.

This clone has at least ten counts. The V call is TRBV9, the J call TRBJ2-3, with 7 bases aligning to TRBD2. The CDR3 is 15 residues long. The V gene end was trimmed by 0 bases and the J gene end by 5 bases; junction bases not matched to a gene: 6. Germline V gene sequence: CDR1 SGDLS, CDR2 YYNGEE. CDR3 DNA: TGTGCCAGCAGCGTAGGGGACTACCCGTTAGATACGCAGTATTTT. Its translation is CASSVGDYPLDTQYF. Filled out from reference TRBV9 and TRBJ2-3, the complete variable domain reads DSGVTQTPKHLITATGQRVTLRCSPRSGDLSVYWYQQSLDQGLQFLIQYYNGEERAKGNILERFSAQQFPDLHSELNLSSLELGDSALYFCASSVGDYPLDTQYFGPGTRLTVL.

This clone was detected ten times or more. Just one base apart from a much larger clone, this may be a read error. This chain links TRBV20-1 with TRBJ1-6; D ambiguous. This CDR3 region has 13 residues. Germline V gene sequence: CDR1 DFQATT, CDR2 SNEGSKA (reference sequence). For the CDR3, the DNA is TGCAGTGCTAGAGATGGGTCCAATTCACCCCCCCACTTT. Translating it yields CSARDGSNSPPHF.

The chain carries TRBV7-2 and TRBJ2-1, with TRBD2 matching 10 bases. V trimming: 5 bases; J trimming: 7 bases; junction bases outside the gene matches: 14. CDR1 SGHTA and CDR2 FQGNSA come from the germline V gene. The CDR3 is 17 residues long. The CDR3 spells CASSVSSGRALGNEQFF. CDR3 bases: TGTGCCAGCAGCGTTAGCAGCGGGAGGGCCCTCGGAAATGAGCAGTTCTTC. Complete variable domain (other parts from reference TRBV7-2 and TRBJ2-1): GAGVSQSPSNKVTEKGKDVELRCDPISGHTALYWYRQSLGQGLEFLIYFQGNSAPDKSGLPSDRFSAERTGGSVSTLTIQRTQQEDSAVYLCASSVSSGRALGNEQFFGPGTRLTVL.

This clone occurred many times. V usage is TRBV2 and J usage is TRBJ2-5, with D uncertain. V was cut by 6 bases and J by 5 bases, with 16 bases left in between. From germline, CDR1 is SNHLY and CDR2 FYNNEI. This CDR3 comprises 14 residues. The CDR3 protein is CASSPRTILETQYF. CDR3 nucleotides: TGTGCCAGCAGCCCAAGGACGATTCTGGAGACCCAGTACTTC.

This clone qualifies as medium-sized. The chain joins TRBV27 to TRBJ2-2; perhaps TRBD1 as D (5 bases). CDR1 MNHEY and CDR2 SMNVEV come from the germline V gene (reference sequence). The CDR3 is made up of 13 amino acids. V lost 7 bases and J lost 2, with 8 bases in between. The CDR3 DNA sequence: TGTGCCAGCAAGGACATCAACACCGGGGAGCTGTTTTTT. This codes for CASKDINTGELFF.

This clone appeared a few times. The junction shows a germline mismatch at one end, possibly a read error. The same CDR3 is also encoded by other DNA sequences in this sample. This chain joins TRBV6-4 and TRBJ2-3; the match to TRBD2 covers 12 bases. Germline lookup yields CDR1 MRHNA and CDR2 SNTAGT. The CDR3 is 15 amino acids. CDR3 DNA sequence: TGTGCCTGCAGTGACTCACTAGCGGGAGGAGATACGCAGTACTTT. It codes for CACSDSLAGGDTQYF.